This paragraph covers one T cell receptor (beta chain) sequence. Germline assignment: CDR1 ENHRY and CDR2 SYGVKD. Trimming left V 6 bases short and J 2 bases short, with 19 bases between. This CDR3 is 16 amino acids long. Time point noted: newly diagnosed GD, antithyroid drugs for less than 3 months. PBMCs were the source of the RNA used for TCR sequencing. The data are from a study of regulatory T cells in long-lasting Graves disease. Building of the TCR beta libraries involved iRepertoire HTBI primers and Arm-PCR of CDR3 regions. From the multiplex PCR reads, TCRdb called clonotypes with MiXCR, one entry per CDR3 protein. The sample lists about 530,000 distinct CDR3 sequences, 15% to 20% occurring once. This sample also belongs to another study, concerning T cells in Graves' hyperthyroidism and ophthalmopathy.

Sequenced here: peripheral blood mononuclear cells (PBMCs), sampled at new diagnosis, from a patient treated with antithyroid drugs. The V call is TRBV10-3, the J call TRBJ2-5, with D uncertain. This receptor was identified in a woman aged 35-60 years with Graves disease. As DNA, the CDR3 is TGTGCCATCAGAGCGAGGACGCTTAGAGCTCAAGAGACCCAGTACTTC. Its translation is CAIRARTLRAQETQYF.